The rows below give T cell receptor beta chains drawn from one sample of a study of blood T cell repertoires in COVID-19. Some clones are missing from TCRdb's copy, which holds only in-frame ones; the method was immunoSEQ multiplex PCR. The sample consists of some 320,000 clones, around nine tenths of them appearing once. Source material: PBMCs or T cells enriched from blood (not recorded which). These receptors all come from a man aged 60 to 75 who had recovered from COVID-19. Both conserved end residues are part of each CDR3. D genes are given only for firm matches. Expanded clones get a size class; other rows say once, few or many, or leave the size out.

clone_size d_call j_call v_call cdr3_aa cdr3_nt
NA NA TRBJ1-5 TRBV10-3 CATGPGYSNQPQHF TGTGCCACAGGGCCAGGTTATAGCAATCAGCCCCAGCATTTT
once NA TRBJ2-1 TRBV18 CASSPGATGDEQFF TGTGCCAGCTCGCCAGGTGCAACCGGGGATGAGCAGTTCTTC
NA NA TRBJ1-5 TRBV12-3/TRBV12-4 CASSSLDQPQHF TGTGCCAGCAGTTCCCTAGATCAGCCCCAGCATTTT
NA NA TRBJ2-5 TRBV6-5 CASSPRRTQETQYF TGTGCCAGCAGCCCAAGACGGACACAAGAGACCCAGTACTTC
NA NA TRBJ2-3 TRBV19 CASSGQNGAQYF TGTGCCAGTAGTGGCCAAAACGGGGCGCAGTATTTT
once TRBD1 TRBJ1-2 TRBV7-3 CASSLDRAYGYTF TGTGCCAGCAGCTTAGACAGGGCCTATGGCTACACCTTC
NA TRBD2 TRBJ2-3 TRBV5-1 CASSPRLSGSLGTDTQYF TGCGCCAGCAGCCCCCGACTTAGCGGGAGCCTAGGTACAGATACGCAGTATTTT
NA TRBD2 TRBJ2-5 TRBV11-3 CASSFTSGRSYQETQYF TGTGCCAGCAGCTTTACTAGCGGGAGGTCTTACCAAGAGACCCAGTACTTC
few TRBD2 TRBJ2-3 TRBV5-1 CASSFSPRSGTSGTDTQYF TGCGCCAGCAGCTTCTCCCCGCGTTCCGGGACTAGCGGCACAGATACGCAGTATTTT
NA NA TRBJ1-6 TRBV27 CASSFWSLSSYNSPLHF TGTGCCAGCAGTTTCTGGAGTTTAAGCTCCTATAATTCACCCCTCCACTTT
NA NA TRBJ2-2 TRBV3-1/TRBV3-2 CASSHRGDTGELFF TGTGCCAGCAGCCACAGGGGAGACACCGGGGAGCTGTTTTTT
NA TRBD2 TRBJ2-1 TRBV24-1 CATSDPTSGGALNEQFF TGTGCCACCAGTGATCCGACTAGCGGGGGGGCCCTAAATGAGCAGTTCTTC
NA NA TRBJ1-3 TRBV10-3 CAIKSGSSGNTIYF TGTGCCATAAAATCAGGAAGCTCTGGAAACACCATATATTTT
NA TRBD2 TRBJ2-3 TRBV9 CASSVSGRGSDTQYF TGTGCCAGCAGCGTAAGCGGGAGGGGGTCAGATACGCAGTATTTT
NA NA TRBJ1-6 TRBV6-2/TRBV6-3 CASSPARANSPLHF TGTGCCAGCAGTCCCGCCAGGGCCAATTCACCCCTCCACTTT
few TRBD2 TRBJ2-7 TRBV7-2 CASSFTSGGSYEQYF TGTGCCAGCAGCTTTACTAGCGGGGGCTCCTACGAGCAGTACTTC
NA TRBD1 TRBJ1-1 TRBV29-1 CSVATGTGENTEAFF TGCAGCGTTGCGACCGGGACAGGGGAGAACACTGAAGCTTTCTTT
NA NA TRBJ2-3 TRBV5-8 CASSLFGRDYTDTQYF TGTGCCAGCAGCTTGTTTGGCAGGGATTACACAGATACGCAGTATTTT
NA NA TRBJ1-1 TRBV25-1 CASSRGQMNTEAFF TGTGCCAGCAGTCGAGGACAGATGAACACTGAAGCTTTCTTT
NA TRBD2 TRBJ2-1 TRBV24-1 CATMGTSGRGAYNEQFF TGTGCCACCATGGGGACTAGCGGGAGGGGAGCCTACAATGAGCAGTTCTTC
NA NA TRBJ2-5 TRBV7-9 CASSFLRTEVGTQYF TGTGCCAGCAGCTTCCTTCGGACAGAAGTAGGGACCCAGTACTTC
NA TRBD1 TRBJ1-1 TRBV29-1 CSVPQGSGEAFF TGCAGCGTCCCACAGGGGAGCGGTGAAGCTTTCTTT
NA TRBD2 TRBJ2-1 TRBV6-5 CASGLAYNEQFF TGTGCCAGCGGACTAGCCTACAATGAGCAGTTCTTC
few NA TRBJ1-1 TRBV12-3/TRBV12-4 CASSLSKNTEAFF TGTGCCAGCAGTTTAAGCAAGAACACTGAAGCTTTCTTT
NA TRBD1 TRBJ1-1 TRBV12-3/TRBV12-4 CASRGQMGAGAFF TGTGCCAGCCGGGGACAGATGGGTGCAGGAGCTTTCTTT
NA NA TRBJ2-7 TRBV12-3/TRBV12-4 CASSLGTLEQYF TGTGCCAGCAGTTTAGGGACACTCGAGCAGTACTTC
NA TRBD1 TRBJ1-6 TRBV9 CASSQRTGALHF TGTGCCAGCAGCCAACGGACAGGGGCCCTCCACTTT
NA TRBD2 TRBJ2-5 TRBV6-1 CASSERLAGGQETQYF TGTGCCAGCAGTGAGCGACTAGCGGGAGGGCAGGAGACCCAGTACTTC
NA NA TRBJ2-5 TRBV25-1 CASSESMGAGETQYF TGTGCCAGCAGTGAATCAATGGGGGCCGGAGAGACCCAGTACTTC
NA NA TRBJ1-2 TRBV7-4 CASSSLRSWARSNYGYTF TGTGCCAGCAGCTCCCTCAGGTCATGGGCCCGCTCTAACTATGGCTACACCTTC
NA TRBD2 TRBJ2-5 TRBV5-4 CASSWGGLAYQETQYF TGTGCCAGCAGCTGGGGGGGACTAGCGTACCAAGAGACCCAGTACTTC
NA TRBD1 TRBJ1-1 TRBV18 CASSHDRVNTEAFF TGTGCCAGCTCTCACGACAGGGTTAACACTGAAGCTTTCTTT
NA TRBD1 TRBJ1-2 TRBV5-1 CASSPAGQSNYGYTF TGCGCCAGCAGCCCGGCGGGACAGAGTAACTATGGCTACACCTTC
NA NA TRBJ2-7 TRBV7-3 CASSSVAVRPYEQYF TGTGCCAGCAGCTCCGTAGCGGTACGACCCTACGAGCAGTACTTC
NA TRBD1 TRBJ1-4 TRBV5-3 CARSLYRGRNEKLFF TGTGCCAGAAGCCTTTACAGGGGGCGAAATGAAAAACTGTTTTTT
NA TRBD1 TRBJ1-1 TRBV9 CASSVDRLKAFF TGTGCCAGCAGCGTGGACAGGTTAAAAGCTTTCTTT
NA TRBD1 TRBJ1-6 TRBV2 CASRRGQGTNNSPLHF TGTGCCAGCAGAAGGGGACAGGGCACTAATAATTCACCCCTCCACTTT
once TRBD1 TRBJ1-1 TRBV30 CAWTLSGGRTEAFF TGTGCCTGGACCCTATCAGGGGGCCGAACTGAAGCTTTCTTT
NA NA TRBJ2-1 TRBV29-1 CSVEDPTHLPWGRRDPSSYNEQFF TGCAGCGTTGAAGATCCCACCCACCTCCCGTGGGGTCGGCGGGACCCCAGCTCCTACAATGAGCAGTTCTTC
NA NA TRBJ1-2 TRBV27 CASSRQAIYGYTF TGTGCCAGCAGTCGACAGGCAATCTATGGCTACACCTTC
NA TRBD1 TRBJ2-7 TRBV7-9 CASSLGRGTGTIYEQYF TGTGCCAGCAGCTTAGGGCGCGGGACAGGGACCATCTACGAGCAGTACTTC
NA NA TRBJ2-3 TRBV9 CASSVESSSTDTQYF TGTGCCAGCAGCGTAGAGTCAAGCTCCACAGATACGCAGTATTTT
NA NA TRBJ2-5 TRBV19 CATRREGTQETQYF TGTGCCACTCGAAGGGAAGGGACACAAGAGACCCAGTACTTC
once TRBD2 TRBJ2-1 TRBV9 CASSASSGGAYEQFF TGTGCCAGCAGCGCCTCCAGCGGGGGGGCCTATGAGCAGTTCTTC
NA TRBD1 TRBJ1-6 TRBV5-4 CASSSGQGWSPLHF TGTGCCAGCAGCTCCGGACAGGGGTGGTCACCCCTCCACTTT